This TCR beta chain was retrieved from a study of blood T cell repertoires in COVID-19. Study at large: There were acute and convalescent COVID-19 samples, and they came from the United States, Italy and Spain.

Source study methods: Estimation of nucleated cell counts relied on the amplification of reference gene primers. TCRdb's table, derived via immunoSEQ multiplex PCR, lists solely in-frame clones and lacks some. That table is the source of V, J and clone size, and D and trimming were worked out from the DNA. The sample carries about 100,000 clones, 85% recorded once. V dropped 1 base and J dropped 5 bases, with 17 bases sitting between them. The CDR3 spans 16 residues. CDR1 is SNHLY and CDR2 is FYNNEI in the germline V gene. Sequencing was done on a sample of peripheral blood. The TCR was taken from a woman aged 70-85 years with active or convalescent COVID-19. This chain links TRBV2 with TRBJ1-1; D is unclear. The CDR3 protein is CASSEGSRGWGTEAFF. The CDR3 DNA follows: TGTGCCAGCAGTGAAGGTTCTCGGGGATGGGGAACTGAAGCTTTCTTT.